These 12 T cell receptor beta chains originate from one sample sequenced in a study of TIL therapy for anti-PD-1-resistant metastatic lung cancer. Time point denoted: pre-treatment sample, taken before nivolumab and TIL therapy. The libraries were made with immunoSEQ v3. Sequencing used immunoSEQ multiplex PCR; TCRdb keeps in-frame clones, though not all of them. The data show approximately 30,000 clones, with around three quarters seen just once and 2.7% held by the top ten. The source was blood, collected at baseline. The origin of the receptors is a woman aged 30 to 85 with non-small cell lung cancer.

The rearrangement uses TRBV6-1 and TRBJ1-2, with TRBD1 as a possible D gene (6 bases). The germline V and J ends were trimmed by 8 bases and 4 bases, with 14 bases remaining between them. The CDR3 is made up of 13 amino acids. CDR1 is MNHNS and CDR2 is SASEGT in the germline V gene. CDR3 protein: CASGDRDTYGYTF. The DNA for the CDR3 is TGTGCCAGCGGGGATAGGGACACCTATGGCTACACCTTC.

The CDR3: CASSLLGYDTQYF. For the CDR3, the DNA is TGTGCCAGCAGCTTACTGGGGTACGATACGCAGTATTTT. The chain uses TRBV7-9 and TRBJ2-3; D ambiguous. V lost 2 bases and J lost 6, with 9 bases in between. The germline V gene encodes CDR1 SEHNR and CDR2 FQNEAQ (reference sequence). This CDR3 is 13 amino acids long.

As DNA, the CDR3 is TGTGCCAGCGCGTCGTGGGAGACCCAGTACTTC. Protein sequence: CASASWETQYF. This chain joins TRBV21-1 and TRBJ2-5; the D call of TRBD2 is as the table states it, not checked on the DNA. TRBV21-1 is a documented pseudogene. The CDR3 totals 11 residues.

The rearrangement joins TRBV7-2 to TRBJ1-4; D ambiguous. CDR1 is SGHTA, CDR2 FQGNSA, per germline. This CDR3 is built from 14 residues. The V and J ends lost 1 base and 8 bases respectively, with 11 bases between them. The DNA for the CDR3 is TGTGCCAGCAGCTTAGGGGGAGTAGGAGAAAAACTGTTTTTT. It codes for CASSLGGVGEKLFF.

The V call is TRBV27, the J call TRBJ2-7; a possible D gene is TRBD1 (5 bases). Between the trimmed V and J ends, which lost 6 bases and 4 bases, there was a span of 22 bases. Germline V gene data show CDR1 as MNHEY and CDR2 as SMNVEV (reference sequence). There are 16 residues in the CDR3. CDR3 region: CASSQLGAFHSYEQYF. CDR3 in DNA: TGTGCCAGCAGCCAGCTAGGGGCGTTTCACAGTTACGAGCAGTACTTC.

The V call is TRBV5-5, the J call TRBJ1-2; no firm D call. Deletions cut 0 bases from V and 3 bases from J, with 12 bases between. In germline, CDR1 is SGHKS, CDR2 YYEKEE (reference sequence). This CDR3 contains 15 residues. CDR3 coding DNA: TGTGCCAGCAGCTTGGGGTCCTCCCTAGACTATGGCTACACCTTC. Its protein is CASSLGSSLDYGYTF.

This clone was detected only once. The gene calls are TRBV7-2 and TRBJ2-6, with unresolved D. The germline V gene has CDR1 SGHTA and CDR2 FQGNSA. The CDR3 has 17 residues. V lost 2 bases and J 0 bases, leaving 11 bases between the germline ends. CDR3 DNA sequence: TGTGCCAGCAGCTTACTAGGACGGGCCTCTGGGGCCAACGTCCTGACTTTC. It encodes CASSLLGRASGANVLTF.

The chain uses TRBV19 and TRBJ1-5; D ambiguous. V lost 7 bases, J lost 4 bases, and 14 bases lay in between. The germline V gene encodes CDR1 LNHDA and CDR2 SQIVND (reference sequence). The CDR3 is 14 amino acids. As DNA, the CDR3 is TGTGCCAGTACGACTGCGCCGTTAAATCAGCCCCAGCATTTT. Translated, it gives CASTTAPLNQPQHF.

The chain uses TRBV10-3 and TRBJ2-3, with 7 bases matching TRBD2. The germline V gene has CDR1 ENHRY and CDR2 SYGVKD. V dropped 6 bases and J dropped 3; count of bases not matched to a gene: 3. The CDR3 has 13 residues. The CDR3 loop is CAIRGSGTDTQYF. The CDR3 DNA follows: TGTGCCATCAGGGGTAGCGGGACAGATACGCAGTATTTT.

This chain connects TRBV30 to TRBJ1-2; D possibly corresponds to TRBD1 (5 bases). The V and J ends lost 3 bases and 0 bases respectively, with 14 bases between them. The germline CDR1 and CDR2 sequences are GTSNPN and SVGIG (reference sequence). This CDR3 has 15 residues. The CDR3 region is CAWRDGTGPNYGYTF. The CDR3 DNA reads TGTGCCTGGAGAGATGGGACGGGGCCTAACTATGGCTACACCTTC.

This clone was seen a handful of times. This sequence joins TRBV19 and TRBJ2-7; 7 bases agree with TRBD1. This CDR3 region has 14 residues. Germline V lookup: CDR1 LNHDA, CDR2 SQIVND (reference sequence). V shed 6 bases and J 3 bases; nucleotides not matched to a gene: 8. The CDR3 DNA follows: TGTGCCAGTAGCCGTAGGGGGCGCGACTACGAGCAGTACTTC. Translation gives CASSRRGRDYEQYF.

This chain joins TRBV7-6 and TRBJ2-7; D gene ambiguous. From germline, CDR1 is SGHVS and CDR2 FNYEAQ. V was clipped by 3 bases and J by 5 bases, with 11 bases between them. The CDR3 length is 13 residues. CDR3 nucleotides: TGTGCCAGCAGCTTCGCTAGATCGAACGAGCAGTACTTC. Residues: CASSFARSNEQYF.